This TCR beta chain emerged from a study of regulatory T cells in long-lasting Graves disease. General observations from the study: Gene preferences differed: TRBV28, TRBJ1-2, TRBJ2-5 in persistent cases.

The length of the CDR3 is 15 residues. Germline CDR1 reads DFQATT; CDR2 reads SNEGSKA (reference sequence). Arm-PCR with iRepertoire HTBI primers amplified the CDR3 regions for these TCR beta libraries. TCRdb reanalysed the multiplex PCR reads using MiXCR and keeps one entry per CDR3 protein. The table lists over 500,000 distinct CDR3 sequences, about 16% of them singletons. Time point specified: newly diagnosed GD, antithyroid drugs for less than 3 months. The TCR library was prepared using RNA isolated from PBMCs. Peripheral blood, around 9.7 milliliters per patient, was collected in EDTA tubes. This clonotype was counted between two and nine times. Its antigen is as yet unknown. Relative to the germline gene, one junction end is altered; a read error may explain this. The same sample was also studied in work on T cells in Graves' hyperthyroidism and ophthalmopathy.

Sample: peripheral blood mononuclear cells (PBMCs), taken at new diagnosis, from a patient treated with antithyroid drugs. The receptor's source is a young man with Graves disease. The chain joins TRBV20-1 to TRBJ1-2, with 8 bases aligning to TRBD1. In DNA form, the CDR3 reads TGCAGTGCTAGAGATCCGGGACAGGCTAACTATGGCCACACCTTC. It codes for CSARDPGQANYGHTF.